These 28 T cell receptor beta chains came from one sample sequenced in a study of cytomegalovirus exposure and HLA in healthy donors. PCR amplification relied on 60 Vbeta primers (plus 13 Jbeta primers). Generated by immunoSEQ multiplex PCR, the TCRdb table keeps only in-frame clones and is missing some. Of 95,000 to 110,000 clones listed, about 80% were seen once; the top ten hold approximately 1.9%. Sequencing input: PBMCs. The source is a woman in her forties in good health and CMV-seronegative.

The rearrangement links TRBV9 to TRBJ2-3, with D possibly matching TRBD2 (6 bases). Germline V gene lookup returns CDR1 SGDLS and CDR2 YYNGEE. Trimming took off 0 bases at V and 9 bases at J, with 8 bases between the two ends. The CDR3 has 12 amino acids. CDR3 protein: CASSVGLGTQYF. As DNA, the CDR3 is TGTGCCAGCAGCGTAGGACTAGGAACGCAGTATTTT. The variable domain in full, with the rest retrieved from reference TRBV9 and TRBJ2-3, is DSGVTQTPKHLITATGQRVTLRCSPRSGDLSVYWYQQSLDQGLQFLIQYYNGEERAKGNILERFSAQQFPDLHSELNLSSLELGDSALYFCASSVGLGTQYFGPGTRLTVL.

A note on this clone: One end of the junction does not line up with germline, which may come from a read error. CDR3 coding DNA: TGTGCCAGCAGTCCGATTTCAAGGGAGCTCCCTTTTGGCGATGAGCGGTTCTTC. The encoded protein is CASSPISRELPFGDERFF. The rearrangement joins TRBV2 to TRBJ2-1; D perhaps matches TRBD2 (5 bases). This CDR3 is built from 18 residues. Per the germline V gene, CDR1 is SNHLY and CDR2 is FYNNEI. The full variable domain, rest sourced from reference TRBV2 and TRBJ2-1, is EPEVTQTPSHQVTQMGQEVILRCVPISNHLYFYWYRQILGQKVEFLVSFYNNEISEKSEIFDDQFSVERPDGSNFTLKIRSTKLEDSAMYFCASSPISRELPFGDERFFGPGTRLTVL.

The chain joins TRBV7-6 to TRBJ2-7; possibly TRBD1 for D (6 bases). CDR1 is SGHVS, CDR2 FNYEAQ, per germline. The V gene lost 0 bases and the J gene lost 1 base, with 10 bases spanning the gap. The CDR3 runs to 15 residues. CDR3 nucleotide sequence: TGTGCCAGCAGCTTAGCGGATGGACAGTCCTACGAGCAGTACTTC. Translation: CASSLADGQSYEQYF.

This clone was counted once. V is TRBV27 and J is TRBJ2-3; 8 bases match TRBD1. The CDR3 sequence is 17 residues long. Trimming removed 7 bases from V and 4 bases from J; junction bases left unmatched: 16. Germline V lookup: CDR1 MNHEY, CDR2 SMNVEV (reference sequence). CDR3 bases: TGTGCCAGCACCAATCTCCTTCAGGGGGCGATGGCAGATACGCAGTATTTT. Translation: CASTNLLQGAMADTQYF.

V gene TRBV19 combines with J gene TRBJ1-5; 9 bases map to TRBD1. Germline CDR1 and CDR2: LNHDA and SQIVND (reference sequence). V lost 1 base to trimming and J lost 6 bases; unmatched junction nucleotides: 4. CDR3 size: 15 residues. The chain's CDR3 is CASSIGGQGIQPQHF. The CDR3 DNA is TGTGCCAGTAGTATAGGTGGACAGGGGATTCAGCCCCAGCATTTT.

The chain links TRBV7-9 to TRBJ1-3; the D gene is possibly TRBD1 (6 bases). V was clipped by 5 bases and J by 3 bases, with 20 bases between them. Germline CDR1 reads SEHNR; CDR2 reads FQNEAQ (reference sequence). This CDR3 has 17 residues. The CDR3 sequence is CASSQTGGEMNGNTIYF. CDR3 nucleotides: TGTGCCAGCAGCCAGACAGGTGGAGAGATGAATGGAAACACCATATATTTT.

The V and J genes are TRBV18 and TRBJ1-4; 7 nucleotides align to TRBD1. V lost 3 bases to trimming and J lost 5 bases; unmatched junction nucleotides: 12. The CDR3 totals 17 residues. The V gene's germline CDR1 is KGHSH and CDR2 LQKENI. The CDR3 DNA reads TGTGCCAGCTCACCTGGACAGGTTCGCCTGAACAATGAAAAACTGTTTTTT. Translated, it gives CASSPGQVRLNNEKLFF.

This chain uses TRBV28 with TRBJ2-3, with 7 bases lining up with TRBD2. From germline, CDR1 is MDHEN and CDR2 SYDVKM. The CDR3 loop spans 13 amino acids. Trimming took 8 bases from V and 5 from J; bases not matched to a gene: 7. Written as DNA, the CDR3 is TGTGCCAGCCTGCTGGGCGGGGGAGATACGCAGTATTTT. Protein sequence: CASLLGGGDTQYF.

This chain uses TRBV4-1 with TRBJ2-7; D may be TRBD1 (6 bases). The CDR3 is made up of 15 amino acids. Trimming took 4 bases from V and 5 from J, leaving 18 bases between them. CDR1 MGHRA and CDR2 YSYEKL come from the germline V gene. CDR3 DNA sequence: TGCGCCAGCAGCCCAGGGGTCCTAGGGGACCACGAGCAGTACTTC. It translates to CASSPGVLGDHEQYF.

The CDR3 nucleotides are TGTGCCAGCAGAACGCTAACAGGTTCCCAAGAGACCCAGTACTTC. This gives the protein CASRTLTGSQETQYF. This chain links TRBV4-2 with TRBJ2-5, with a weak D call TRBD1 (5 bases). V was trimmed by 6 bases and J by 1 base, leaving 15 bases between them. CDR3 size: 15 residues. CDR1 LGHNA and CDR2 YNFKEQ come from the germline V gene.

The V gene is TRBV28, the J gene TRBJ2-7; a weak D match, TRBD2 (6 bases). Per germline, CDR1 MDHEN and CDR2 SYDVKM. V was cut by 2 bases and J by 2 bases, with 28 bases left in between. The CDR3 loop spans 20 amino acids. The chain's CDR3 is CASSLNDFWEGAGSPYEQYF. CDR3 sequence (DNA): TGTGCCAGCAGTTTAAACGACTTCTGGGAAGGGGCGGGGTCACCCTACGAGCAGTACTTC.

The V gene is TRBV6-4, the J gene TRBJ2-6; D is unclear. This CDR3 has 15 amino acids. V lost 0 bases and J lost 0, with 3 bases in between. Per germline, CDR1 MRHNA and CDR2 SNTAGT. The CDR3 DNA sequence: TGTGCCAGCAGTGACTCTCTCTCTGGGGCCAACGTCCTGACTTTC. Its translation is CASSDSLSGANVLTF.

This clone was seen more than once but under ten times. J is TRBJ1-4 and V is TRBV5-1; possibly TRBD1 for D (6 bases). The CDR3 has 15 amino acids. V gave up 1 base and J gave up 5 bases, with 12 bases separating them. The germline V gene encodes CDR1 SGHRS and CDR2 YFSETQ. The CDR3 region has the DNA TGCGCCAGCAGCTTGAATCAGGGGTCGAATGAAAAACTGTTTTTT. It codes for CASSLNQGSNEKLFF. The complete variable domain, with remaining parts taken from reference TRBV5-1 and TRBJ1-4, reads KAGVTQTPRYLIKTRGQQVTLSCSPISGHRSVSWYQQTPGQGLQFLFEYFSETQRNKGNFPGRFSGRQFSNSRSEMNVSTLELGDSALYLCASSLNQGSNEKLFFGSGTQLSVL.

The J gene is TRBJ1-5, the V gene TRBV27; 8 nucleotides align to TRBD1. Trimming cost V 0 bases and J 0 bases; bases outside gene matches: 7. CDR3 length: 18 residues. Germline loops: CDR1 MNHEY, CDR2 SMNVEV (reference sequence). The CDR3: CASSLSAGGAYSNQPQHF. As DNA, the CDR3 is TGTGCCAGCAGTTTATCGGCAGGGGGCGCCTATAGCAATCAGCCCCAGCATTTT.

V and J are TRBV5-1 and TRBJ2-3; 12 bases align to TRBD2. The CDR3 runs 15 residues. V lost 4 bases, J lost 4 bases, and 4 bases stayed unmatched. Germline loops: CDR1 SGHRS, CDR2 YFSETQ. In nucleotides, the CDR3 is TGCGCCAGCAGCCTTCTAGCGGGAGGGCCAGATACGCAGTATTTT. It translates to CASSLLAGGPDTQYF. Complete variable domain (other parts from reference TRBV5-1 and TRBJ2-3): KAGVTQTPRYLIKTRGQQVTLSCSPISGHRSVSWYQQTPGQGLQFLFEYFSETQRNKGNFPGRFSGRQFSNSRSEMNVSTLELGDSALYLCASSLLAGGPDTQYFGPGTRLTVL.

The chain employs TRBV28 and TRBJ2-7; 7 nucleotides line up with TRBD1. The CDR3 runs to 14 residues. The germline V gene has CDR1 MDHEN and CDR2 SYDVKM. J gave up 4 bases and V 6 bases, and 9 bases lay outside the gene matches. CDR3 in amino acids: CASRPGQSLYEQYF. In nucleotides, the CDR3 is TGTGCCAGCAGACCGGGACAGTCCTTGTACGAGCAGTACTTC.

The chain has TRBV4-3 and TRBJ1-1, with D uncertain. In germline, CDR1 is LGHNA, CDR2 YSLEER. V lost 5 bases, J lost 0 bases, and 10 bases lay in between. The CDR3 length is 14 residues. This chain's CDR3 is CASSSIGMNTEAFF. Here the CDR3 DNA reads TGCGCCAGCAGCTCCATTGGCATGAACACTGAAGCTTTCTTT.

The J gene is TRBJ2-3, the V gene TRBV5-6; the D is unclear. Germline CDR1 is SGHDT and CDR2 is YYEEEE. This CDR3 region has 13 residues. The ends were cut back, 0 bases at V and 1 base at J, with 3 bases in the middle. Here the CDR3 reads CASSLGRTDTQYF. The DNA of the CDR3 is TGTGCCAGCAGCTTGGGGCGCACAGATACGCAGTATTTT.

The chain combines TRBV4-1 with TRBJ1-1; D ambiguous. CDR3 length: 16 residues. V dropped 0 bases and J dropped 3 bases, with 14 bases sitting between them. CDR1 and CDR2 from the germline V gene are MGHRA and YSYEKL. The CDR3 coding sequence is TGCGCCAGCAGCCAAGATCAGACATTTTTGGACACTGAAGCTTTCTTT. It specifies CASSQDQTFLDTEAFF.

The rearrangement uses TRBV7-2 and TRBJ1-1, with 9 bases aligning to TRBD1. V lost 5 bases to trimming and J lost 4 bases; unmatched junction nucleotides: 11. The CDR3 loop spans 16 amino acids. Germline loops: CDR1 SGHTA, CDR2 FQGNSA. For the CDR3, the DNA is TGTGCCAGCAGCCGCCCGACAGGGGGGAGTGTCACTGAAGCTTTCTTT. Translating it yields CASSRPTGGSVTEAFF.

J is TRBJ2-5 and V is TRBV5-1; D perhaps matches TRBD2 (6 bases). The CDR3 spans 15 residues. The V end lost 0 bases, the J end lost 4 bases, and 13 bases lay between the germline ends. Per germline, CDR1 SGHRS and CDR2 YFSETQ. The CDR3 reads CASSLVGTPGETQYF. CDR3 nucleotide sequence: TGCGCCAGCAGCTTGGTGGGGACTCCCGGAGAGACCCAGTACTTC.

The chain joins TRBV2 to TRBJ1-5; D is possibly TRBD1 (5 bases). Trimming pared 6 bases from V and 6 bases from J, leaving 15 bases between. The CDR3 consists of 14 residues. Germline V lookup: CDR1 SNHLY, CDR2 FYNNEI. The CDR3 sequence is CASSPGLGGQPQHF. The CDR3 DNA reads TGTGCCAGCAGCCCGGGACTAGGAGGTCAGCCCCAGCATTTT.

The chain uses TRBV19 and TRBJ1-4, with 11 nucleotides matching TRBD1. CDR3 length: 14 amino acids. Trimming cost V 10 bases and J 7 bases; bases outside gene matches: 8. Germline CDR1 and CDR2: LNHDA and SQIVND (reference sequence). For the CDR3, the DNA is TGTGCCACCTCGGACAGGGGGCGCGGTGAAAAACTGTTTTTT. Residues: CATSDRGRGEKLFF.

This rearrangement joins TRBV6-5 to TRBJ2-5; 10 nucleotides align to TRBD1. V shed 1 base, J shed 5 bases, and the junction held 1 base outside the gene matches. Germline V CDR1 and CDR2: MNHEY, SVGAGI. This CDR3 contains 14 residues. The CDR3 here is CASSYLGQGETQYF. In DNA, the CDR3 is TGTGCCAGCAGTTACTTGGGACAGGGGGAGACCCAGTACTTC.

CDR3 bases: TGTGCCAGCAGCTTAGACGGGACAGGGGGCCGTTCACCCCTCCACTTT. Translating gives CASSLDGTGGRSPLHF. The chain employs TRBV7-8 and TRBJ1-6, with 12 bases aligning to TRBD1. Trimming at V came to 1 base and at J to 9 bases, leaving 4 bases not matched to a gene. The CDR3 consists of 16 residues. Germline CDR1 is SGHVS and CDR2 is FQNEAQ.

The genes are TRBV18 and TRBJ2-3; 10 positions match TRBD2. The CDR3 has 14 amino acids. The germline V gene encodes CDR1 KGHSH and CDR2 LQKENI. V shed 8 bases and J 5 bases; nucleotides not matched to a gene: 7. The CDR3 DNA reads TGTGCCAGCCTGACTAGCGGGCAGGGAGATACGCAGTATTTT. The encoded protein is CASLTSGQGDTQYF.

A remark on this clone: Other nucleotide sequences from this sample produce the same CDR3. J is TRBJ2-3 and V is TRBV7-3; 9 positions agree with TRBD1. The V and J ends lost 5 bases and 10 bases, in that order; junction bases with no gene match: 10. Per the germline V gene, CDR1 is SGHTA and CDR2 is FQGTGA. The CDR3 is 14 amino acids. CDR3 bases: TGTGCCAGCAGCCCAAACCCAGGACAGGGGTCGCAGTATTTT. Translating gives CASSPNPGQGSQYF.

The chain carries TRBV6-6 and TRBJ2-3; 8 nucleotides match TRBD2. CDR1 and CDR2 (germline): MNHNY, SVGAGI (reference sequence). The CDR3 loop spans 14 amino acids. V was pared by 10 bases and J by 6 bases, with 12 bases of the junction left unmatched. CDR3 sequence: CAIAEVAGLDTQYF. CDR3 DNA sequence: TGTGCCATTGCAGAGGTAGCGGGGTTGGATACGCAGTATTTT.